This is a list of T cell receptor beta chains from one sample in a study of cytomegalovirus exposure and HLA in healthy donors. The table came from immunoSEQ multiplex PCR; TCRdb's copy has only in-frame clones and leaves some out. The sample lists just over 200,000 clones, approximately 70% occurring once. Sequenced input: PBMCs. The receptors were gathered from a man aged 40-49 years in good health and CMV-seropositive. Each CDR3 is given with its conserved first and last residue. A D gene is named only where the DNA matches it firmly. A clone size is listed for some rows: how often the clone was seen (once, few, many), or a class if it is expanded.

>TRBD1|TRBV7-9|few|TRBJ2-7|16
TGTGCCAGCAGCTCTCCTTATATGGGGGACAGGGCGAGGCAGTACTTC
CASSSPYMGDRARQYF
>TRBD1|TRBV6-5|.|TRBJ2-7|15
TGTGCCAGCAGTTACTCTACAGGGGGCTTGCACGAGCAGTACTTC
CASSYSTGGLHEQYF
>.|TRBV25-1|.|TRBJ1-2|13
TGTGCCAGCAGACCCGACGGGGGGCGTGGCTACACCTTC
CASRPDGGRGYTF
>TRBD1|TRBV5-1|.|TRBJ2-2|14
TGCGCCAGCAGCTACCGACAGGGACCGATAGAGCTGTTTTTT
CASSYRQGPIELFF
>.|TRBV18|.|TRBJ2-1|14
TGTGCCAGCTCACCACGGGAAGGGGTCGATGAGCAGTTCTTC
CASSPREGVDEQFF
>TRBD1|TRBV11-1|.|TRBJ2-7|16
TGTGCCAGCAGCTTTCTCCCGACCGGGACAGCCTACGAGCAGTACTTC
CASSFLPTGTAYEQYF
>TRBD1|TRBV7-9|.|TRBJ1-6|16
TGTGCCAGCAGCTTAACAACGGGAGGGGGCAATTCACCCCTCCACTTT
CASSLTTGGGNSPLHF
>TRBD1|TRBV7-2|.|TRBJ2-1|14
TGTGCCAGCAGGCTAGGGACAGTTAACAATGAGCAGTTCTTC
CASRLGTVNNEQFF
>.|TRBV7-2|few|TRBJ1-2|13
TGTGCCAGCAGTGAGGCGTTATCCTATGGCTACACCTTC
CASSEALSYGYTF
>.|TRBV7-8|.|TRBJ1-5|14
TGTGCCAGCAGCTCGGTTTATAGCAATCAGCCCCAGCATTTT
CASSSVYSNQPQHF
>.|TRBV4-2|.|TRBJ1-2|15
TGTGCCAGCAGCCAAGATGGGGCCTACATGGGCGGCTACACCTTC
CASSQDGAYMGGYTF
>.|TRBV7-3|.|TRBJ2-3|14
TGTGCCAGCAGCTTGGCGGGGGCCACAGATACGCAGTATTTT
CASSLAGATDTQYF
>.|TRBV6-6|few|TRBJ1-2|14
TGTGCCAGCAGCCTAGTCCCGACTAACTATGGCTACACCTTC
CASSLVPTNYGYTF
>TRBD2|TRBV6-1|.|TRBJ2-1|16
TGTGCCAGCAGTGAAGCAACACTAGCGGGCGGGGATGAGCAGTTCTTC
CASSEATLAGGDEQFF
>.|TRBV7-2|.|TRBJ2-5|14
TGTGCCAGCAGCTTAGGGAGCGGGCGGGAGACCCAGTACTTC
CASSLGSGRETQYF
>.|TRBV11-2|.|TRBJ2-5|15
TGTGCCAGCAGCTTAGGTCAGGGCCAGGGGGAGACCCAGTACTTC
CASSLGQGQGETQYF
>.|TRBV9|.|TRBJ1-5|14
TGTGCCAGCAGCGGACCAGGGAGCAATCAGCCCCAGCATTTT
CASSGPGSNQPQHF
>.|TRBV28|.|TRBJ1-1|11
TGTGCCAGCAGTCGGCGGACTGAAGCTTTCTTT
CASSRRTEAFF
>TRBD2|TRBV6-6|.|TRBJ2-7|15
TGTGCCAGCAGTACAACTAGCGGATTTTCCTACGAGCAGTACTTC
CASSTTSGFSYEQYF
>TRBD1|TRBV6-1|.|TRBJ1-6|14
TGTGCCAGCAGTGACCGGGACAGGGAATCACCCCTCCACTTT
CASSDRDRESPLHF
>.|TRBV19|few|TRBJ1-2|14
TGTGCCAGTAGTATAAGGCACAGGCACGATGGCTACACCTTC
CASSIRHRHDGYTF
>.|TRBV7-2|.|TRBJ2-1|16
TGTGCCAGCAGCTTCGGGAGCAACCGGATGGTCGATGAGCAGTTCTTC
CASSFGSNRMVDEQFF
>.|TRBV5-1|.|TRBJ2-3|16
TGCGCCAGCAGCCCCCTTCTTCAACGGGGCACAGATACGCAGTATTTT
CASSPLLQRGTDTQYF
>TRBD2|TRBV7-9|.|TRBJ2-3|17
TGTGCCAGCAGAGAACGTGGACTAGCGGGATCCACAGATACGCAGTATTTT
CASRERGLAGSTDTQYF
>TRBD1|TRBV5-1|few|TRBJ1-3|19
TGCGCCAGCAGCCCGGCAGGCAGGGGGCTATCAAGCTCTGGAAACACCATATATTTT
CASSPAGRGLSSSGNTIYF
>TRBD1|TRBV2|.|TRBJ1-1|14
TGTGCCAGCACCGAACAGGGGGCGCTTTCTGAAGCTTTCTTT
CASTEQGALSEAFF
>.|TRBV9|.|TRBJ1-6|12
TGTGCCAGCAGCCCCCGAGGTTCACCCCTCCACTTT
CASSPRGSPLHF
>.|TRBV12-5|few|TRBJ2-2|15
TGTGCTAGTGGTATCTCCCAGGCGAGCACCGGGGAGCTGTTTTTT
CASGISQASTGELFF
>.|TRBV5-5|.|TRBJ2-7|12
TGTGCCAGCAGCTTCACAAGCTACGAGCAGTACTTC
CASSFTSYEQYF
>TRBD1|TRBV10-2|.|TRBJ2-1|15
TGCGCCAGCAGTCCGACAGGGGTCTCCTACAATGAGCAGTTCTTC
CASSPTGVSYNEQFF
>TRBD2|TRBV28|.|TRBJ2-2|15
TGTGCCAGCAGTTCCAATCCGGGGGGAACCGGGGAGCTGTTTTTT
CASSSNPGGTGELFF
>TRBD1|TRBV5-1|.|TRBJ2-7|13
TGCGCCAGCAGCTTACAGGGGACCTACGAGCAGTACTTC
CASSLQGTYEQYF
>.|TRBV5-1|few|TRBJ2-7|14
TGCGCCAGCAGCATGGTCGGGGAGAGGTACGAGCAGTACTTC
CASSMVGERYEQYF
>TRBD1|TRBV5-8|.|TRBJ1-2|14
TGTGCCAGCAGCTACGACAGGGGAGCCTATGGCTACACCTTC
CASSYDRGAYGYTF
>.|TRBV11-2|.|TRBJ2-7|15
TGTGCCAGCAGCTTAGGAAACGCGGGTACCTACGAGCAGTACTTC
CASSLGNAGTYEQYF
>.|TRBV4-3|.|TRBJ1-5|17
TGCGCCAGCAGCCAAAGGGGTGGGGGCGGTAGCAATCAGCCCCAGCATTTT
CASSQRGGGGSNQPQHF
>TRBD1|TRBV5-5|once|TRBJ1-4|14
TGTGCCAGCAGCCGACAGGGGGGCAGAGAAAAACTGTTTTTT
CASSRQGGREKLFF
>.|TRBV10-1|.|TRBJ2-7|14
TGCGCCAGCAGCCGTGACTTGAGCTCCTACGAGCAGTACTTC
CASSRDLSSYEQYF